The present TCR beta chain was sequenced within a study of blood T cells in healthy people across ages. Study at large: Every two T cells gave about one barcoded beta molecule via template switching.

The second PCR ran about 6 to 12 cycles with a sample-barcoded 5' primer and J-beta primers. One entry per CDR3 protein, called by TCRdb with MiXCR from the 5' RACE reads. In the table there are hundreds of thousands of distinct CDR3 sequences, about 24% of which are singletons. The specimen sequenced was blood. The TCR originated in a man in his 70s in good health.

The CDR3 DNA is TGCGCCAGCAGCCAAGTAGTCTCCGGGCGCATCGAGACCCAGTACTTC. Protein: CASSQVVSGRIETQYF. The chain joins TRBV4-3 to TRBJ2-5; D not certain. CDR3 length: 16 amino acids. Germline lookup yields CDR1 LGHNA and CDR2 YSLEER. The V gene lost 1 base and the J gene lost 5 bases, with 17 bases spanning the gap.